This TCR beta chain was sequenced during a study of shared clonotypes between healthy human individuals (dated by TCRdb to 2020 to 2022). For the study in its entirety: Two women and three men aged 18 to 49 years were included in the cohort. For each donor, CD4 naive and CD4 memory were each run on three plates, CD8 naive on two plates, and CD8 memory on one plate. To estimate repertoire size and how much clonotypes are shared between individuals, the study performed deep sequencing of blood TCR repertoires from 4 to 6 healthy adults. Different laboratories and diverse techniques were used to prepare libraries and sequence TCR repertoires, to increase sequencing depth and limit assay-specific biases. Leukapheresis yielded between about 0.94 and 9.5 billion PBMCs per donor. The study at large found these results: Based on pairwise subsampling, the degree of clonotype sharing among donors was expected to be affected by sequencing depth. Sampling was restricted to blood, and TCR repertoires in tissue are likely to differ from TCR repertoires in blood. Rarefaction of sorted-subset datasets indicated incomplete sequencing despite the large sequencing depth. The genetic and exposure-history diversity represented was limited by the small number of donors. Compared with non-shared clonotypes, the clonotypes found in all four sorted-subset donors had higher generation probabilities. About 5% of naive CD4, 3% to 4% of naive CD8, roughly 2.4% of memory CD4, and 0.35% to 0.4% of memory CD8 clonotypes were shared across several donors. Naive subsets generally had larger estimated clonotype richness than memory subsets did.

Concerning this clone: Its antigen target is currently unknown. No base-level quality is on record; no much larger clone is a single base apart.

TCR CDR3 regions were amplified from genomic DNA by multiplex PCR using the deep immunoSEQ assay. Genomic DNA extracted from each cell subset was distributed evenly over all wells of several immunoSEQ 96-well plates, and each plate served as one replicate. Each replicate PCR for sorted subsets received around 200 ng genomic DNA, equal to some 32,000 T cell genomes. The purified libraries were quantified using a Qubit 3.0 fluorometer, sized with a Bioanalyzer 2100, and then quantified again using the KAPA Library Quantification kit. Every immunoSEQ 96-well plate was sequenced on a dedicated single-read 150-cycle Illumina NextSeq 550 flow cell. Processing in the source paper ran as follows. The immunoSEQ output contained only junctional sequences without quality scores, so filtering could not match that applied to full-length reads. Sequences were annotated with PyIR, a Python wrapper for IgBLAST v1.9, and V/J genes and CDR3 were assigned using IMGT germline references. Reads were removed for weak V/J assignments (E-value above 1e-6), missing CDR3, stop codons, out-of-frame junctions, or ambiguous translated residues. V3J clonotypes were defined as sequences sharing the same inferred V gene, J gene, and CDR3 amino acid sequence. Percentage overlap between repertoires was calculated by dividing the number of shared unique clonotypes by the size of the smaller repertoire. RTK rarefaction, the Chao1 estimator, and Recon v2.1 estimates of unobserved clonotypes were used to assess repertoire richness. For all TCRbeta clonotypes obtained by the gDNA method from four donors, generation probabilities were computed with OLGA. TCRdb holds this immuneACCESS table with in-frame rearrangements only. Some clones are missing; in checked studies, unresolved V genes explain under half, and the rest has no known cause. That table gives V, J and clone size, and the DNA gave D and trimming. The sample profile shows about 2.4 million clones; 93% of them were found once. The biggest ten clones account for about 0.38% of the sample.

CDR1 and CDR2, per the germline V gene, are MNHNS and SASEGT. The V end loses 4 bases and the J end loses 8 bases, and a stretch of 23 bases separates them. Measured from the cysteine to the phenylalanine, the CDR3 is 16 residues long. Here the CDR3 DNA is all that survives: 48 bases in frame from base 1. Healthy HIV-negative adults with no recently reported acute infections or vaccinations were included as donors. All donors were Caucasian adults living in Nashville, Tennessee, USA. CD4+ T cells were enriched through magnetic negative selection, after which naive cells were positively selected on CD45RA and the remaining negative fraction served as the memory subset. Blood was collected by leukapheresis, and PBMCs were isolated by Ficoll-Histopaque density gradient centrifugation and then cryopreserved in liquid nitrogen vapor phase. Analytical flow cytometry was used to check the purity and quantity of every magnetically sorted T cell population. From each sorted fraction, genomic DNA was isolated and quantified by UV absorbance on a Nanodrop 2000c.

The sample comprised naive CD4+ T cells from PBMCs. Sample cell subset or site, as interpreted from the label and publication: CD45RA+ positively selected. The V and J segments used are TRBV6-1 and TRBJ1-2; no confident D gene assignment can be made. This TCR came from a man younger than 30 in good health. Some clones in this sample may be carry-over from other donors' samples. The DNA reads TGTGCCAGCAGTGTTGGACTTCACACGTTAGGGTACGGCTACACCTTC. Its protein reads: CASSVGLHTLGYGYTF.